This TCR beta chain derives from a study of blood T cell repertoires in COVID-19. The table came from immunoSEQ multiplex PCR; TCRdb's copy has only in-frame clones and leaves some out. The sample carries a few hundred thousand clones, under 85% recorded once. CDR1 is GTSNPN and CDR2 is SVGIG in the germline V gene (reference sequence). The CDR3 sequence is 14 residues long. V lost 0 bases and J lost 11; bases outside the gene matches: 7. Specimen: PBMCs or T cells enriched from blood (not recorded which). This TCR was recovered from a woman between 45 and 65 years old who had recovered from COVID-19. This chain links TRBV30 with TRBJ1-6; 7 nucleotides match TRBD1. The chain's CDR3 is CAWSVRQGLAPLHF. Written as DNA, the CDR3 is TGTGCCTGGAGTGTACGACAGGGTCTGGCACCCCTCCACTTT.